The clone carrying this T cell receptor beta chain was seen just once. Its antigen is unknown. The CDR3 covers 16 residues. V was shortened by 4 bases and J by 5 bases, with 17 bases between the two germline ends. Per the germline V gene, CDR1 is MGHRA and CDR2 is YSYEKL. The data originate from a study of OX40 agonist ivuxolimab in advanced cancers. Turning to the study itself: Age averaged around 60 years (range 23 to 79), and approximately 80% were male.

Autoimmune disease history or systemic immunosuppression was exclusionary. TCRdb's table, derived via immunoSEQ multiplex PCR, lists solely in-frame clones and lacks some. The data contain roughly 110,000 clones, around 90% of them singletons. Study results and limitations: CD4+ and CD8+ blood T cells expanded clonally by week 6 at 0.1 to 3.0 mg/kg. Researchers did not determine the expanded peripheral T cells' antigen specificity.

The input for sequencing was CD4+ or CD8+ T cells sorted from blood, taken in a trial of the OX40 agonist ivuxolimab. The genes are TRBV4-1 and TRBJ2-2; unclear D gene. The source is an adult with an advanced solid tumor such as melanoma, head and neck, liver or kidney cancer. The CDR3 DNA follows: TGCGCCAGCAGCCCCCTTGTGAATTTGGGAACCGGGGAGCTGTTTTTT. This gives the protein CASSPLVNLGTGELFF.